This T cell receptor beta chain was sequenced during a study of cytotoxic CD8 clonotypes in ibrutinib-treated CLL. Study information: After a median about eleven months on treatment (6 to 36), response samples were drawn. Study-level points and caveats: Measured clonality at baseline was greater than in age-matched healthy donors and tracked with circulating CD8+ T-cell counts.

Around 1.8 micrograms of genomic DNA (from cryopreserved PBMCs) were used for TCR beta libraries. A note on this clone: What it binds is unknown.

Sequencing was performed with immunoSEQ multiplex PCR; in TCRdb, only in-frame clones are kept and a portion is missing. The sample has more than 6,000 clones, 60% to 80% seen once. Looked up from germline, CDR1 is LNHDA and CDR2 is SQIVND (reference sequence). The ends were cut back, 3 bases at V and 8 bases at J, with 16 bases in the middle. The CDR3 length is 14 residues. Here the sequenced sample was PBMCs, taken before ibrutinib treatment. The clonotype was recovered from a human donor with chronic lymphocytic leukemia. The chain carries TRBV19 and TRBJ1-2; D is ambiguous. The CDR3 reads CASSIFASGVGYTF. The CDR3 DNA reads as TGTGCCAGTAGTATCTTTGCGTCGGGAGTCGGCTACACCTTC.